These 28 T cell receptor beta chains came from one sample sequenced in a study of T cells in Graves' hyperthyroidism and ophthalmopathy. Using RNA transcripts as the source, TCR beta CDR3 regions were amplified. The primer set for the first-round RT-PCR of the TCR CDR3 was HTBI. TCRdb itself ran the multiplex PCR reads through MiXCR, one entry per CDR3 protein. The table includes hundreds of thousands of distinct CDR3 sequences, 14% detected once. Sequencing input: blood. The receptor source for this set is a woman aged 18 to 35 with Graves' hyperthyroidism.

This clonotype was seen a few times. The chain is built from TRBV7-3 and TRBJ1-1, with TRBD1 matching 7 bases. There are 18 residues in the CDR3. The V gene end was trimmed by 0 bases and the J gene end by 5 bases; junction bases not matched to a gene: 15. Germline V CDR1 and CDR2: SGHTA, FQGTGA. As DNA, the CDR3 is TGTGCCAGCAGCTTAACCCACCGACAGGGTTTCTCGCTTACTGAAGCTTTCTTT. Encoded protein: CASSLTHRQGFSLTEAFF.

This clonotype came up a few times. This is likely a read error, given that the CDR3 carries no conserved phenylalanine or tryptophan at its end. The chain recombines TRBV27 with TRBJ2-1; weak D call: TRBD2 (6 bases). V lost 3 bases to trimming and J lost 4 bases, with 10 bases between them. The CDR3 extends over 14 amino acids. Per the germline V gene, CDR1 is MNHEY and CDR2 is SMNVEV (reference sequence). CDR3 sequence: CASSLRGPYNEQFC. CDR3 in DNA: TGTGCCAGCAGTTTGCGGGGACCGTACAATGAGCAGTTCTGC.

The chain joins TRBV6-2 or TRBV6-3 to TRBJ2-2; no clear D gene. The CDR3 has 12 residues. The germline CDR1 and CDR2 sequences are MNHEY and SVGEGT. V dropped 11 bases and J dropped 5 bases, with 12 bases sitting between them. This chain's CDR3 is CAAWGGTGELFF. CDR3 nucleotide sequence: TGTGCCGCTTGGGGTGGGACCGGGGAGCTGTTTTTT.

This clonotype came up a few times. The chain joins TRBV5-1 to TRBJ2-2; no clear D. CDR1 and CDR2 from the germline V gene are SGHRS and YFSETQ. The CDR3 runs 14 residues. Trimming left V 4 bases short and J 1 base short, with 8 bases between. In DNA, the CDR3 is TGCGCCAGCAGCCATCCGGGGAACACCGGGGAGCTGTTTTTT. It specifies CASSHPGNTGELFF.

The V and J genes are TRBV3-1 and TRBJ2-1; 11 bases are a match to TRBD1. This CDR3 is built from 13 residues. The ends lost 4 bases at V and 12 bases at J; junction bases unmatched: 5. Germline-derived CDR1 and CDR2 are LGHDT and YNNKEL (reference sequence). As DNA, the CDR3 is TGTGCCAGCAGCCGGGACAGGGGGTCGTGGCAGTTCTTC. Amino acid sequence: CASSRDRGSWQFF.

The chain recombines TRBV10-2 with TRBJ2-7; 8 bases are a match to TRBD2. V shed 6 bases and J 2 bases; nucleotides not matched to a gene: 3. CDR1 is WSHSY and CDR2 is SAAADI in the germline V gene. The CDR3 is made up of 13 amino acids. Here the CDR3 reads CASRYSGTYEQYF. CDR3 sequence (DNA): TGCGCCAGCAGATATAGCGGGACCTACGAGCAGTACTTC.

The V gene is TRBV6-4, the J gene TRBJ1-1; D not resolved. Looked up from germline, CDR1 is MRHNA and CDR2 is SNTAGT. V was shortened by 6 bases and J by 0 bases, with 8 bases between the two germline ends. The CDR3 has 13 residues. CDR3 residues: CASRLTLNTEAFF. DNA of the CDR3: TGTGCCAGCAGGCTAACATTGAACACTGAAGCTTTCTTT.

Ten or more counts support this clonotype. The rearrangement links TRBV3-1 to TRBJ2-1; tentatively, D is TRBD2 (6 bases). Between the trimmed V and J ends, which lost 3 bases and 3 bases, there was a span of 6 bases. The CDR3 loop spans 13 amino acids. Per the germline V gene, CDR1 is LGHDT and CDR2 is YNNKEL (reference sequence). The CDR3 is CASSQTSYNEQFF. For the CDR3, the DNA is TGTGCCAGCAGCCAGACTAGCTACAATGAGCAGTTCTTC.

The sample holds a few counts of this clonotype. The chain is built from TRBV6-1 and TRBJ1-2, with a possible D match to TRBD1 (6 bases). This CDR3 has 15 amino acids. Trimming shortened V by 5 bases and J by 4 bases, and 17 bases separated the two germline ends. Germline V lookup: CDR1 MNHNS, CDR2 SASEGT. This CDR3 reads CASSYLAQGTYGYTF. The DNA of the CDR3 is TGTGCCAGCAGTTATTTGGCTCAGGGGACCTATGGCTACACCTTC.

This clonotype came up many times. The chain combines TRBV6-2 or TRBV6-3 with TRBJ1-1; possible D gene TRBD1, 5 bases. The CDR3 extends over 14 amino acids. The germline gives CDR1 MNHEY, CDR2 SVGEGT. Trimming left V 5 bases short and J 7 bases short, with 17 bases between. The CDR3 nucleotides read TGTGCCAGCAGTCCCGGGACGGAGATAGGTGAAGCTTTCTTT. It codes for CASSPGTEIGEAFF.

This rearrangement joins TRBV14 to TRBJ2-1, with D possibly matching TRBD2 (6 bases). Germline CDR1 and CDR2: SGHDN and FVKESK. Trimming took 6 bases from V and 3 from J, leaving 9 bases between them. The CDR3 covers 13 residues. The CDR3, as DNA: TGTGCCAGCAGTCGGACTAACTACAATGAGCAGTTCTTC. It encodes CASSRTNYNEQFF. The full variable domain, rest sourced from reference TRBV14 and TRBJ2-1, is EAGVTQFPSHSVIEKGQTVTLRCDPISGHDNLYWYRRVMGKEIKFLLHFVKESKQDESGMPNNRFLAERTGGTYSTLKVQPAELEDSGVYFCASSRTNYNEQFFGPGTRLTVL.

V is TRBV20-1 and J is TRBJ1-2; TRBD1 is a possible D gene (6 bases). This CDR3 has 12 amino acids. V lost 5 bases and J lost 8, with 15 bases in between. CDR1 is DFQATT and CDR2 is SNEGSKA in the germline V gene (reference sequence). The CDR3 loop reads CSAEGGHPGYTF. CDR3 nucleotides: TGCAGTGCTGAGGGGGGACACCCAGGCTACACCTTC.

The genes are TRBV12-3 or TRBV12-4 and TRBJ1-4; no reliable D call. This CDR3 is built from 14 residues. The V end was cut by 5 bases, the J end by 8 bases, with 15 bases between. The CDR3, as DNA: TGTGCCAGCAGTCTCTATATCGATGGGGAAAAACTGTTTTTT. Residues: CASSLYIDGEKLFF.

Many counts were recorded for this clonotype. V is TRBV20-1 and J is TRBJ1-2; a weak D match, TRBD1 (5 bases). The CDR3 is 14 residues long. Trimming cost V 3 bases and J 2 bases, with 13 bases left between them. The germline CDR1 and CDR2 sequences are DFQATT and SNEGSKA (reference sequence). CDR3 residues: CSASQGSTNYGYTF. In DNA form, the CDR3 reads TGCAGTGCTAGTCAGGGCAGCACGAACTATGGCTACACCTTC.

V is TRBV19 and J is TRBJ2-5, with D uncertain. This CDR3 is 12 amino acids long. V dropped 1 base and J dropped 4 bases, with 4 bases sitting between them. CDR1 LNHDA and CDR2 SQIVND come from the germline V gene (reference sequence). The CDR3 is CASSIGRETQYF. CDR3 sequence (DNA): TGTGCCAGTAGTATAGGAAGAGAGACCCAGTACTTC.

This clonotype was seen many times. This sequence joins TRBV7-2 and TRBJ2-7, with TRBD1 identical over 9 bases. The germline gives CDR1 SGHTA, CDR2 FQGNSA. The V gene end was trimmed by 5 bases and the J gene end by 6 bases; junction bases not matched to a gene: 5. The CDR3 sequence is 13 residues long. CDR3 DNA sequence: TGTGCCAGCAGCCTAACAGGGGGCCTCGAGCAGTACTTC. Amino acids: CASSLTGGLEQYF.

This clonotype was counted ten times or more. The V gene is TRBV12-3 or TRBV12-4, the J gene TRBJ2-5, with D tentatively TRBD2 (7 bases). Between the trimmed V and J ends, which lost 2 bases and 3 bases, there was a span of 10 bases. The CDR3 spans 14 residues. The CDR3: CASSLRGGEETQYF. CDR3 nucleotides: TGTGCCAGCAGTTTAAGAGGGGGGGAAGAGACCCAGTACTTC.

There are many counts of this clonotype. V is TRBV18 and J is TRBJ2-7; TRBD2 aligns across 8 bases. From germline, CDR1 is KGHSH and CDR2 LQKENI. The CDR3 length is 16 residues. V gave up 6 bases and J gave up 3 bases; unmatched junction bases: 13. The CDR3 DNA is TGTGCCAGCTCGCACTCAGCGGGAGATACCTACTACGAGCAGTACTTC. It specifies CASSHSAGDTYYEQYF. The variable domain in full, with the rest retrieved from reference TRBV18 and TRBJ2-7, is NAGVMQNPRHLVRRRGQEARLRCSPMKGHSHVYWYRQLPEEGLKFMVYLQKENIIDESGMPKERFSAEFPKEGPSILRIQQVVRGDSAAYFCASSHSAGDTYYEQYFGPGTRLTVT.

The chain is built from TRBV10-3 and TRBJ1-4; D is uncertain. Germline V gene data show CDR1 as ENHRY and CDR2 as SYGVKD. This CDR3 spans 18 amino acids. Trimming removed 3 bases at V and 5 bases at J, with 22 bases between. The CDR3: CAISDPTSPGRGNEKLFF. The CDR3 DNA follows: TGTGCCATCAGTGATCCCACTTCACCCGGACGGGGAAATGAAAAACTGTTTTTT.

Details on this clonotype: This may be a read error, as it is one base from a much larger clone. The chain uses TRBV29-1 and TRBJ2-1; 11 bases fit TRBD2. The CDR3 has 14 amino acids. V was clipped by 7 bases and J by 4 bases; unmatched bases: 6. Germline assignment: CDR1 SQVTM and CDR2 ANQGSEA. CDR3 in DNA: TGCAGCGCCAAGGGACTAGCGGATTACAATGAGCAGTTCTTC. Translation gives CSAKGLADYNEQFF.

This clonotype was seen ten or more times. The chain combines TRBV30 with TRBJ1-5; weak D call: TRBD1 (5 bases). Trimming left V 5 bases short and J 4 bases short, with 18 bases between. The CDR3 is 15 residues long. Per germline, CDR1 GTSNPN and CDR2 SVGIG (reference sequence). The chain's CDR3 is CAWSRVGTTNQPQHF. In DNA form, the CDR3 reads TGTGCCTGGTCCCGCGTAGGGACGACAAATCAGCCCCAGCATTTT.

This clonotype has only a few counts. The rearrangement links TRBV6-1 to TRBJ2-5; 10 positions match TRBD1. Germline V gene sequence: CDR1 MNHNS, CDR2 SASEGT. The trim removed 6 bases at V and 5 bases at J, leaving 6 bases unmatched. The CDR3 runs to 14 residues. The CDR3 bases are TGTGCCAGCAGCCACCGGACAGGGGGGGAGACCCAGTACTTC. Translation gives CASSHRTGGETQYF.

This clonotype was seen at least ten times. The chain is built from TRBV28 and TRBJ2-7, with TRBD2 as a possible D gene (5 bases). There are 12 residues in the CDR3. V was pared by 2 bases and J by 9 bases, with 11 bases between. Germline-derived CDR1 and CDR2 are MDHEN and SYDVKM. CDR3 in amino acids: CASSLIGGRQYF. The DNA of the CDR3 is TGTGCCAGCAGTTTAATCGGCGGGCGGCAGTACTTC.

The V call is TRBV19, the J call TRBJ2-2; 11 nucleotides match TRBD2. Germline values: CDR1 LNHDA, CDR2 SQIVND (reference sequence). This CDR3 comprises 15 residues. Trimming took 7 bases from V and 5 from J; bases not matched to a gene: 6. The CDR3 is CASTVLAGVTGELFF. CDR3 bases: TGTGCCAGTACCGTACTAGCGGGAGTTACCGGGGAGCTGTTTTTT.

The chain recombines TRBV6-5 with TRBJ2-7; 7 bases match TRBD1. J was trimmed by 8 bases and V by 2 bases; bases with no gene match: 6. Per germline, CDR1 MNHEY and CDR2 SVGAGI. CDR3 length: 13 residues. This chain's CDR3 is CASSYLGQAQQYF. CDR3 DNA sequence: TGTGCCAGCAGTTACCTAGGACAGGCCCAGCAGTACTTC.

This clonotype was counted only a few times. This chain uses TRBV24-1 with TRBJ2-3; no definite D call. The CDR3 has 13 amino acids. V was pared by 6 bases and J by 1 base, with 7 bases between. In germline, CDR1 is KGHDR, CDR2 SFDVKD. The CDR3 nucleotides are TGTGCCACCAGTACCTCCGGCACAGATACGCAGTATTTT. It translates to CATSTSGTDTQYF.

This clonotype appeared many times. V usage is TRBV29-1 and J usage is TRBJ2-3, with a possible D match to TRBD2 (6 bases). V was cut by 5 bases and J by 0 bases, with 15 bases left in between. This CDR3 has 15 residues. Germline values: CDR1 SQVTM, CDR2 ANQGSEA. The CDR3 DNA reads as TGCAGCGTTCAAGCCGGGACTTCTAGCACAGATACGCAGTATTTT. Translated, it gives CSVQAGTSSTDTQYF.

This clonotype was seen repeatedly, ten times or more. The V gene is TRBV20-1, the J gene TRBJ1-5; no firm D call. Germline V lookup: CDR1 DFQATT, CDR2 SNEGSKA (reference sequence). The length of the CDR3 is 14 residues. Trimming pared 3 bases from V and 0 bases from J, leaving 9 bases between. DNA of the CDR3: TGCAGTGCTAGGCTGGACTTTAGCAATCAGCCCCAGCATTTT. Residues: CSARLDFSNQPQHF.